This T cell receptor (beta chain) was captured by sequencing in a study of T cells in Graves' hyperthyroidism and ophthalmopathy. Notes on the study in general: Model output signaled ophthalmopathy a median about 6.3 months ahead of onset.

This clonotype was picked up many times. Its matching antigen is unknown. Template material for amplifying TCR beta CDR3 regions consisted of RNA transcripts. The HTBI set primed first-round TCR CDR3 RT-PCR. From the multiplex PCR reads, TCRdb called clonotypes with MiXCR, one entry per CDR3 protein. This table has 600,000 to 700,000 distinct CDR3 sequences, over 12% appearing once. Germline CDR1 DFQATT, CDR2 SNEGSKA (reference sequence). V trimming: 7 bases; J trimming: 1 base; junction bases outside the gene matches: 7. The CDR3 extends over 15 amino acids. The sequence was collected from a woman aged 40 to 50 with Graves' ophthalmopathy. The rearrangement links TRBV20-1 to TRBJ2-5, with 12 bases aligning to TRBD2. Sequencing used blood. The CDR3 protein is CSVPGLAGLQETQYF. For the CDR3, the DNA is TGCAGTGTTCCGGGACTAGCGGGTCTCCAAGAGACCCAGTACTTC.